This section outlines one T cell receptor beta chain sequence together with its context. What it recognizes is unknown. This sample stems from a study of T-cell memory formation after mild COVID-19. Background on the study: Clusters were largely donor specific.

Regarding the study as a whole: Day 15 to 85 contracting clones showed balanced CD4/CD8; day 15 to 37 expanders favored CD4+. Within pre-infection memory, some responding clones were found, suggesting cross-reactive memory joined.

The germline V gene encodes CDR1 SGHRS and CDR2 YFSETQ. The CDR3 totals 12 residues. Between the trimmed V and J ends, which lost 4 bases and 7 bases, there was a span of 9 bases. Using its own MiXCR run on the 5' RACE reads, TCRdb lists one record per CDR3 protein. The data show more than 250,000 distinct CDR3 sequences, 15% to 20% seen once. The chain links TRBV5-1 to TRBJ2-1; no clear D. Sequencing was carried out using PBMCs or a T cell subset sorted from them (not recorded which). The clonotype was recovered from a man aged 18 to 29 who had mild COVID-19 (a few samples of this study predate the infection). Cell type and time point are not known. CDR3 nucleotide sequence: TGCGCCAGCAGCCTCCGACTGAATGAGCAGTTCTTC. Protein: CASSLRLNEQFF. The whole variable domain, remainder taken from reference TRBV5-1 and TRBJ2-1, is KAGVTQTPRYLIKTRGQQVTLSCSPISGHRSVSWYQQTPGQGLQFLFEYFSETQRNKGNFPGRFSGRQFSNSRSEMNVSTLELGDSALYLCASSLRLNEQFFGPGTRLTVL.